The 26 T cell receptor beta chains listed next were all sequenced from one sample in a study of CD8 T cells in ankylosing spondylitis. Using its own MiXCR run on the 5' RACE reads, TCRdb lists one record per CDR3 protein. The sample lists some 71,000 distinct CDR3 sequences; approximately 5% were seen once. The sequenced sample was blood, either unsorted or a sorted T cell fraction (not recorded which). These receptors came from a male donor with ankylosing spondylitis or in good health (not recorded which).

This clonotype was found many times. The chain carries TRBV18 and TRBJ1-3; maybe TRBD1 (6 bases). This CDR3 is 16 amino acids long. Germline CDR1 reads KGHSH; CDR2 reads LQKENI. V dropped 4 bases and J dropped 0 bases, with 13 bases sitting between them. The CDR3 sequence: CASSRGGPNSGNTIYF. CDR3 sequence (DNA): TGTGCCAGCTCACGCGGGGGGCCTAACTCTGGAAACACCATATATTTT.

There are many counts of this clonotype. The J gene is TRBJ2-3, the V gene TRBV24-1; D is ambiguous. This CDR3 is built from 11 residues. In germline, CDR1 is KGHDR, CDR2 SFDVKD. Trimming took off 6 bases at V and 2 bases at J, with 2 bases between the two ends. The DNA of the CDR3 is TGTGCCACCAGTTCCACAGATACGCAGTATTTT. It specifies CATSSTDTQYF.

Ten or more counts support this clonotype. The CDR3 loop is CASSQEVAGNTDTQYF. CDR3 sequence (DNA): TGTGCCAGCAGCCAAGAAGTTGCGGGGAACACAGATACGCAGTATTTT. This chain uses TRBV4-2 with TRBJ2-3, with D perhaps TRBD2 (6 bases). Germline loops: CDR1 LGHNA, CDR2 YNFKEQ. The CDR3 runs to 16 residues. The V end was cut by 0 bases, the J end by 2 bases, with 12 bases between.

Many counts were recorded for this clonotype. This chain links TRBV3-1 with TRBJ2-1; D call uncertain. Per germline, CDR1 LGHDT and CDR2 YNNKEL (reference sequence). The CDR3 totals 15 residues. V gave up 4 bases and J gave up 0 bases, with 10 bases separating them. CDR3 nucleotide sequence: TGTGCCAGCAGCCGAGATCCGAGCTCCTACAATGAGCAGTTCTTC. Protein sequence: CASSRDPSSYNEQFF.

This clonotype was recorded at least ten times. This chain's CDR3 is CASSQGITDTDTQYF. CDR3 bases: TGTGCCAGCAGCCAAGGGATCACAGACACAGATACGCAGTATTTT. The chain is built from TRBV3-1 and TRBJ2-3, with D uncertain. V lost 1 base to trimming and J lost 2 bases, with 10 bases between them. The CDR3 is made up of 15 amino acids. CDR1 is LGHDT, CDR2 YNNKEL, per germline (reference sequence).

This clonotype was found many times. The rearrangement links TRBV19 to TRBJ1-5; D is unclear. There are 13 residues in the CDR3. V gave up 5 bases and J gave up 5 bases, with 10 bases separating them. In germline, CDR1 is LNHDA, CDR2 SQIVND (reference sequence). This chain's CDR3 is CASSGRFDQPQHF. CDR3 coding DNA: TGTGCCAGTAGTGGACGGTTTGATCAGCCCCAGCATTTT.

This clonotype was observed many times. The chain carries TRBV5-1 and TRBJ2-7; 8 nucleotides agree with TRBD1. Germline lookup yields CDR1 SGHRS and CDR2 YFSETQ. This CDR3 has 15 residues. After removal of 4 bases from V and 2 bases from J, the junction contained 8 bases not matched to a gene. In nucleotides, the CDR3 is TGCGCCAGCAGCCAGGGGACAGGAGTGACCTACGAGCAGTACTTC. It specifies CASSQGTGVTYEQYF.

This clonotype was seen at least ten times. The V and J genes are TRBV29-1 and TRBJ2-3, with TRBD2 matching 9 bases. V gave up 6 bases and J gave up 2 bases; unmatched junction bases: 9. Germline V gene data show CDR1 as SQVTM and CDR2 as ANQGSEA. This CDR3 is built from 15 residues. The DNA for the CDR3 is TGCAGCGTAGATCCCCTAGCGGGGAACACAGATACGCAGTATTTT. Protein sequence: CSVDPLAGNTDTQYF.

There are many counts of this clonotype. Here the CDR3 DNA reads TGTGCCAGCAGCTTCGGCTGGCAGGGGAAAAACATTCAGTACTTC. Protein sequence: CASSFGWQGKNIQYF. The rearrangement links TRBV6-5 to TRBJ2-4; possibly TRBD1 for D (6 bases). The V gene lost 6 bases and the J gene lost 4 bases, with 16 bases spanning the gap. Per the germline V gene, CDR1 is MNHEY and CDR2 is SVGAGI. The CDR3 sequence is 15 residues long.

This clonotype was observed at least ten times. The chain employs TRBV12-3 or TRBV12-4 and TRBJ1-6; no definite D call. This CDR3 has 12 amino acids. The V end lost 6 bases, the J end lost 13 bases, and 13 bases lay between the germline ends. The CDR3 here is CASSLLLSPLHF. As DNA, the CDR3 is TGTGCCAGCAGCCTGCTACTATCGCCCCTCCACTTT.

This clonotype has ten or more counts. The chain carries TRBV7-6 and TRBJ1-1; tentatively, D is TRBD1 (5 bases). This CDR3 is 13 amino acids long. CDR1 is SGHVS, CDR2 FNYEAQ, per germline. Trimming stripped 3 bases from V and 3 bases from J, with 8 bases between. CDR3 coding DNA: TGTGCCAGCAGCTTTGAGGGACACACTGAAGCTTTCTTT. Its translation is CASSFEGHTEAFF.

The sample holds many counts of this clonotype. This chain's CDR3 is CASSLAPGQGAGYTF. The CDR3 DNA is TGCGCCAGCAGCTTGGCGCCGGGACAGGGGGCTGGCTACACCTTC. This chain joins TRBV5-1 and TRBJ1-2; 12 bases map to TRBD1. The CDR3 has 15 amino acids. J was trimmed by 7 bases and V by 0 bases; bases with no gene match: 4. CDR1 is SGHRS, CDR2 YFSETQ, per germline. Supplemented by reference TRBV5-1 and TRBJ1-2, the full variable domain reads KAGVTQTPRYLIKTRGQQVTLSCSPISGHRSVSWYQQTPGQGLQFLFEYFSETQRNKGNFPGRFSGRQFSNSRSEMNVSTLELGDSALYLCASSLAPGQGAGYTFGSGTRLTVV.

The chain has TRBV11-3 and TRBJ2-5; tentative D call: TRBD2 (6 bases). The germline V gene has CDR1 SGHNT and CDR2 YENEEA. This CDR3 is built from 14 residues. Trimming shortened V by 5 bases and J by 1 base, and 11 bases separated the two germline ends. DNA of the CDR3: TGTGCCAGCAGCCGTAGCGGATTCCAAGAGACCCAGTACTTC. Translated: CASSRSGFQETQYF.

This clonotype was observed a handful of times. CDR3 region: CASFNGNTEAFF. DNA for the CDR3: TGTGCCAGTTTTAATGGGAACACTGAAGCTTTCTTT. The chain carries TRBV6-2 or TRBV6-3 and TRBJ1-1; D is unclear. CDR1 and CDR2 from the germline V gene are MNHEY and SVGEGT. With 9 bases removed from V and 1 base from J, the gap between germline ends came to 9 bases. The CDR3 contains 12 residues.

In this sample, this clonotype turned up many times. J is TRBJ2-5 and V is TRBV4-2; no clear D gene. Per the germline V gene, CDR1 is LGHNA and CDR2 is YNFKEQ. The CDR3 runs to 14 residues. V lost 0 bases and J lost 4, with 9 bases in between. DNA of the CDR3: TGTGCCAGCAGCCAAGATCCAGGTGGAGAGACCCAGTACTTC. Protein sequence: CASSQDPGGETQYF.

There are many counts of this clonotype. The chain couples TRBV28 to TRBJ2-7; 10 nucleotides align to TRBD2. V was pared by 5 bases and J by 5 bases, with 12 bases of the junction left unmatched. The CDR3 consists of 16 residues. Germline CDR1 reads MDHEN; CDR2 reads SYDVKM. CDR3 nucleotide sequence: TGTGCCAGCAGTACCACTCCGGGACTAGCGTTTCACGAGCAGTACTTC. Residues: CASSTTPGLAFHEQYF.

In its sample, this clonotype was seen many times. The V gene is TRBV5-5, the J gene TRBJ1-1, with D hard to call. This CDR3 region has 12 residues. Per germline, CDR1 SGHKS and CDR2 YYEKEE (reference sequence). Trimming removed 4 bases at V and 1 base at J, with 5 bases between. CDR3 residues: CASSARNTEAFF. CDR3 sequence (DNA): TGTGCCAGCAGCGCCCGGAACACTGAAGCTTTCTTT.

This clonotype was observed at least ten times. The J gene is TRBJ2-3, the V gene TRBV29-1, with D perhaps TRBD1 or TRBD2 (5 bases each). Trimming removed 7 bases at V and 2 bases at J, with 13 bases between. The CDR3 has 13 amino acids. Per germline, CDR1 SQVTM and CDR2 ANQGSEA. CDR3 DNA sequence: TGCAGCGCTGGGACCGTCCCCACAGATACGCAGTATTTT. It codes for CSAGTVPTDTQYF.

This clonotype came up many times. The genes are TRBV7-8 and TRBJ2-5; 12 bases fit TRBD1. The CDR3 length is 17 residues. CDR1 and CDR2 from the germline V gene are SGHVS and FQNEAQ. V gave up 1 base and J gave up 1 base; unmatched junction bases: 4. This CDR3 is CASSLEGTGGLQETQYF. The CDR3 nucleotides read TGTGCCAGCAGCTTAGAAGGGACAGGGGGCCTCCAAGAGACCCAGTACTTC. The variable domain in full, completed from reference TRBV7-8 and TRBJ2-5, reads GAGVSQSPRYKVAKRGQDVALRCDPISGHVSLFWYQQALGQGPEFLTYFQNEAQLDKSGLPSDRFFAERPEGSVSTLKIQRTQQEDSAVYLCASSLEGTGGLQETQYFGPGTRLLVL.

This clonotype was seen at least ten times. The chain couples TRBV2 to TRBJ2-2; no definite D call. This CDR3 has 13 amino acids. V shed 7 bases and J shed 2 bases, with 8 bases lying between them. Germline assignment: CDR1 SNHLY and CDR2 FYNNEI. The CDR3 loop reads CASTGVNTGELFF. The CDR3 nucleotides read TGTGCCAGCACAGGAGTTAACACCGGGGAGCTGTTTTTT.

Many counts were recorded for this clonotype. The V call is TRBV20-1, the J call TRBJ2-1; no clear D gene. The germline V gene encodes CDR1 DFQATT and CDR2 SNEGSKA (reference sequence). The CDR3 runs to 15 residues. Between the trimmed V and J ends, which lost 3 bases and 0 bases, there was a span of 12 bases. The CDR3 loop reads CSASEGRISYNEQFF. The CDR3 DNA is TGCAGTGCTAGTGAAGGACGGATCTCCTACAATGAGCAGTTCTTC.

This clonotype was observed many times. The chain recombines TRBV7-2 with TRBJ2-3; TRBD2 aligns across 13 bases. Losses at the gene ends were 6 bases for V and 4 bases for J; bases not matched to a gene: 7. This CDR3 is 16 amino acids long. The germline gives CDR1 SGHTA, CDR2 FQGNSA. The CDR3 reads CASRARTSGGSDTQYF. The DNA of the CDR3 is TGTGCCAGCAGGGCGAGGACTAGCGGGGGTTCAGATACGCAGTATTTT.

This clonotype showed up many times. The V and J genes are TRBV11-2 and TRBJ2-1; the D gene is possibly TRBD2 (5 bases). Trimming removed 1 base from V and 9 bases from J, with 7 bases in between. The germline V gene has CDR1 SGHAT and CDR2 FQNNGV. The CDR3 contains 12 residues. CDR3 in DNA: TGTGCCAGCAGCTTAGGAGGGCTTGAGCAGTTCTTC. Its protein is CASSLGGLEQFF.

There are a few counts of this clonotype. The DNA for the CDR3 is TGTGCCAGCAGCTTCAGTAGGGGCAATCAGCCCCAGCATTTT. This codes for CASSFSRGNQPQHF. V and J are TRBV7-2 and TRBJ1-5; no definite D call. Germline CDR1 SGHTA, CDR2 FQGNSA. The CDR3 totals 14 residues. Trimming cost V 3 bases and J 2 bases, with 8 bases left between them. Full variable domain (remainder filled in from reference TRBV7-2 and TRBJ1-5): GAGVSQSPSNKVTEKGKDVELRCDPISGHTALYWYRQSLGQGLEFLIYFQGNSAPDKSGLPSDRFSAERTGGSVSTLTIQRTQQEDSAVYLCASSFSRGNQPQHFGDGTRLSIL.

This clonotype was recorded a few times. The V gene is TRBV4-2, the J gene TRBJ2-3; 8 positions agree with TRBD2. This CDR3 contains 15 residues. The V segment lost 0 bases and the J segment 4 bases; nucleotides outside the gene matches: 3. CDR1 LGHNA and CDR2 YNFKEQ come from the germline V gene. The DNA of the CDR3 is TGTGCCAGCAGCCAAGACGGGGGGGGCGCAGATACGCAGTATTTT. As protein: CASSQDGGGADTQYF.

In nucleotides, the CDR3 is TGCAGCGTTGAAGGGACGGCCAGGTCCTATGGCTACACCTTC. Protein sequence: CSVEGTARSYGYTF. V is TRBV29-1 and J is TRBJ1-2; no firm D call. The CDR3 runs 14 residues. Germline V gene lookup returns CDR1 SQVTM and CDR2 ANQGSEA. V shed 1 base and J shed 4 bases, with 13 bases lying between them.